This TCR beta chain was profiled in a study of blood T cell repertoires in COVID-19. Study-level background: Samples taken during acute and convalescent COVID-19 were collected in the United States, Italy and Spain.

In the study's own analysis: Reference gene primers were amplified, and this amplification served to estimate nucleated cell counts. Sequencing used immunoSEQ multiplex PCR; TCRdb keeps in-frame clones, though not all of them. V, J and clone size derive from that table, while D and trimming were established from the DNA sequence. The table includes under 150,000 clones, approximately 86% detected once. V was shortened by 3 bases and J by 4 bases, with 15 bases between the two germline ends. This CDR3 has 14 amino acids. Germline V gene data show CDR1 as DFQATT and CDR2 as SNEGSKA (reference sequence).

Sequenced sample: peripheral blood. V is TRBV20-1 and J is TRBJ1-2; no clear D. The receptor's source is a woman aged 50 to 60 who had recovered from COVID-19. DNA for the CDR3: TGCAGTGCTAGTTCGCCCGGTACCATCTATGGCTACACCTTC. Its protein is CSASSPGTIYGYTF.